This T cell receptor (beta chain) was sequenced for a study of T cells in tuberculosis. Study summary: A South African cohort included IGRA-negative adolescents, latently infected IGRA-positive adolescents and adults with active tuberculosis.

Assay: immunoSEQ multiplex PCR; the TCRdb copy retains only in-frame clones and omits some. Of roughly 34,000 clones listed, under 95% are singletons. This TCR was recovered from a donor aged 10 to 29 with latent tuberculosis or without tuberculosis infection. Some clones in this sample may be carry-over from other donors' samples. Material: PBMCs.

This CDR3 is CASSSGANTGELFF. In nucleotides, the CDR3 is TGTGCCAGTAGTAGCGGCGCGAACACCGGGGAGCTGTTTTTT. V and J are TRBV19 and TRBJ2-2; D call uncertain. The CDR3 runs to 14 residues. CDR1 is LNHDA and CDR2 is SQIVND in the germline V gene (reference sequence). V lost 4 bases to trimming and J lost 0 bases, with 6 bases between them.